Reported below is one TCR beta chain. The sample holds a few counts of this clonotype. Its antigen specificity is not known. Base qualities are not recorded, but no much larger clone differs from it by a single base. This sample stems from a study of vaccination and CD4 T cells after COVID-19 (dated by TCRdb to between 2021 and 2022). Background for the entire study: Six males and four females were included in the convalescent cohort, with two Hispanic individuals, seven Caucasians, two Asians and one multiracial person represented. Control cultures used a CEFX viral epitope pool as positive control, an HIV-1 Nef peptide pool as negative control, or no peptide. The spike-specific CD4+ TCR repertoire was compared before and after mRNA vaccination in approximately 9 COVID-19 convalescent patients and a handful of infection-naive healthy vaccine recipients. Memory CD4+ T cell crossreactivity between SARS-CoV-2 and common cold coronavirus spike proteins was assessed at the TCR clonotype level in an earlier paper using these donors. Participants received two doses of either the Pfizer-BioNTech BNT162b2 vaccine (n=8) or the Moderna mRNA-1273 vaccine (n=2). Post-COVID blood samples were collected from convalescent patients a median of roughly 100 days after diagnosis, with a range of roughly 30 to 161 days. The cultures were stimulated with overlapping spike peptide pools from SARS-CoV-2 and from the common cold coronaviruses HCoV-NL63, HCoV-OC43 and HCoV-229E. Post-vaccine blood samples were collected a median of about 69 days after the second vaccine dose, ranging from about 13 to 241 days. The paper as a whole reports these results and caveats: The number of convalescent patients in the study was relatively small, and the study did not examine early timepoints following natural infection. An increase in the median number of SARS-CoV-2-reactive clonotypes from approximately 20 after infection to 35 to 40 after vaccination was observed, but the change was not found to be significant. Among convalescent patients, a median roughly 90% of the SARS-CoV-2-reactive clones seen after vaccination appeared only after vaccination, which suggests priming specific to the vaccine. Nearly all vaccine-specific clones in convalescent patients (304 of 307) were mono-reactive for SARS-CoV-2 spike rather than cross-reactive with common cold coronaviruses.

After removal of 0 bases from V and 9 bases from J, the junction retains 7 bases not matched to a gene. CDR1 and CDR2 are drawn from the germline V gene (reference sequence): DFQATT, SNEGSKA. Taken from cysteine to phenylalanine, the CDR3 has 15 residues. The sequence is cut down to CDR3 DNA, 45 bases in frame from base 1. Libraries were constructed by PCR. DNA from cultured CD4+ T cells was subjected to TCR sequencing with the Oncomine TCR Beta short-read assay at the Johns Hopkins FTIC core. The QIAamp micro DNA kit was used to extract genomic DNA from the cultured CD4+ T cells. The Oncomine TCR Beta libraries from cultured CD4+ T cells were pooled using unique dual indexes and then sequenced on an Illumina iSeq 100. Per the original workflow: Non-productive sequences were removed, and CDR3s not starting with C, not ending with F or W, or shorter than 7 amino acids were discarded. The MANAFEST web application was used to identify antigen-specific clonotypes by comparing peptide-stimulated wells against reference wells and other culture wells. Positive clones required FDR below 0.05, an odds ratio above 5, and productive frequency above 0.1% in at least two of three replicate wells. Cross-reactive clonotypes were defined as significantly expanded in both SARS-CoV-2 spike wells and at least one common cold coronavirus spike condition. Similarity between CDR3 sequences was evaluated in R version 3.6.1 using Levenshtein distances (stringdist) and unrooted phylogenetic trees (ape). In-frame beta chains were kept once TCRdb had trimmed the public reads at Q25 with fastp and called clones with MiXCR. Each CDR3 protein appears once, grouped with its most common genes and DNA. The V and J calls reflect TCRdb's pipeline rather than the authors' work. The sample table records 8,000 to 10,000 distinct CDR3 sequences; around 28% of these occur just once. The top ten hold 10% to 12% of the sample.

The sample's treatment or condition label, decoded: approximately 11-day PBMC culture with coronavirus spike peptide pools or control peptides (ViraFEST assay). CD4+ T cells from unexposed donors were collected before the COVID-19 pandemic (2011-2018). The study used the ViraFEST assay, which expanded antigen-specific T cells with peptide pools and then identified expanded clonotypes by TCR sequencing. Each well held under 2.5 million PBMCs cultured in IMDM containing around 5% human AB serum and approximately 9.6 IU/ml IL-2, with about 9.1 ug/ml peptide pools added. Half of the culture medium was replaced with fresh IL-2-containing medium on days 3 and 7. Once the cells had been in culture for ten to eleven days, the EasySep CD4+ T cell isolation kit was used to isolate CD4+ T cells by negative selection. Unexposed donor CD4+ T cells were tested for reactivity to SARS-CoV-2 S and N and four common cold coronavirus spike pools, as cell number allowed. PBMCs were separated from whole blood using Ficoll-Paque Plus gradient centrifugation and then either used fresh or cryopreserved at -140C. In general, triplicate wells were set up for every culture condition. Leukapheresis product for the unexposed donors was bought commercially.

The receptor comes from a human donor in good health. Specimen: CD4+ T cells from blood, cultured in vitro. The chain couples TRBV20-1 to TRBJ1-6; 8 bases in the junction line up with TRBD1. The DNA sequence is as follows: TGCAGTGCTAGAGATACCGGACAGGGTAGTTCACCCCTCCACTTT. Its protein is CSARDTGQGSSPLHF.